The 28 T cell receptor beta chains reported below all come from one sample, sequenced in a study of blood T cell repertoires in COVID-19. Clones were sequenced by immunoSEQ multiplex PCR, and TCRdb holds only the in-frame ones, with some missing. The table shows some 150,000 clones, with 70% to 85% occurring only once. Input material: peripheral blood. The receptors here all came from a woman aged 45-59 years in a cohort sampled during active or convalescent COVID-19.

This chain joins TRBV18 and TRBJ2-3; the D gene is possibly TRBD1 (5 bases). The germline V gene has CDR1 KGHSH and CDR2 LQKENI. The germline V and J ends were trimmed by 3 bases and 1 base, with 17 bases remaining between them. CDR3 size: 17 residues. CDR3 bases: TGTGCCAGCTCACCCTTACTAAGCAGGGAAGGCACAGATACGCAGTATTTT. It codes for CASSPLLSREGTDTQYF.

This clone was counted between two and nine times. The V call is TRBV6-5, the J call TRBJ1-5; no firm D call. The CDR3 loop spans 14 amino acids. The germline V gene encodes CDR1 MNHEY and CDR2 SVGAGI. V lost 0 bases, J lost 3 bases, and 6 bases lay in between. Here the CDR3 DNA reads TGTGCCAGCAGTTACTCGAGGGACAATCAGCCCCAGCATTTT. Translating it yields CASSYSRDNQPQHF.

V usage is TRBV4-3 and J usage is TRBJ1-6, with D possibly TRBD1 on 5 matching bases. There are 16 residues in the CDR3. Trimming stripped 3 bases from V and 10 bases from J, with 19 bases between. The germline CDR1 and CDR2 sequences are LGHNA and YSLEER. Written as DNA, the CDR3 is TGCGCCAGCAGCCAGGGGGAGGGAGGGCTAGGATCACCCCTCCACTTT. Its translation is CASSQGEGGLGSPLHF.

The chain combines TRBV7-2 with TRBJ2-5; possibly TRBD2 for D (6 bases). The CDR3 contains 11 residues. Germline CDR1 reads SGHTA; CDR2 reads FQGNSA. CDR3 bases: TGTGCTGCCGGGGGTGGGGAGACCCAGTACTTC. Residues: CAAGGGETQYF.

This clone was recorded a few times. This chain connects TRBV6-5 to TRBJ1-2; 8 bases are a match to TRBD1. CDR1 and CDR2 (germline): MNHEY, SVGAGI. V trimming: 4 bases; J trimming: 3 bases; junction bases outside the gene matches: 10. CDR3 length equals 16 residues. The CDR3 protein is CASSWGGQGVDYGYTF. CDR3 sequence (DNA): TGTGCCAGCAGTTGGGGTGGACAGGGTGTCGACTATGGCTACACCTTC.

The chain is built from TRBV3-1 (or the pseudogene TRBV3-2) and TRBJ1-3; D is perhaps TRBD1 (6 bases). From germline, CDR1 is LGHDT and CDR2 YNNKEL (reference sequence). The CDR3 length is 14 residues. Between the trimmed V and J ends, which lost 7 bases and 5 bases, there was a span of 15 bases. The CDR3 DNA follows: TGTGCCAGCACCCCGGGACAAGGACGAAACACCATATATTTT. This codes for CASTPGQGRNTIYF.

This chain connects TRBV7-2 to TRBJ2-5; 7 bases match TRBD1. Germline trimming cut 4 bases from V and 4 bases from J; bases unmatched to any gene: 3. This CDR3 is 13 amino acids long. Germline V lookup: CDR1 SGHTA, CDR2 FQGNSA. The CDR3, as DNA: TGTGCCAGCAGCTCTCGACAGGGAGAGACCCAGTACTTC. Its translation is CASSSRQGETQYF. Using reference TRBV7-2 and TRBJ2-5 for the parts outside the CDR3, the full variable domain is GAGVSQSPSNKVTEKGKDVELRCDPISGHTALYWYRQSLGQGLEFLIYFQGNSAPDKSGLPSDRFSAERTGGSVSTLTIQRTQQEDSAVYLCASSSRQGETQYFGPGTRLLVL.

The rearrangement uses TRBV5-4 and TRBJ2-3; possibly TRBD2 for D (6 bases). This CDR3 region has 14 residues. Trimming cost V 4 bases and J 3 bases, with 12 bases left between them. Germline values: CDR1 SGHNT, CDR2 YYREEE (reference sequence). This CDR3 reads CASSPGTLTDTQYF. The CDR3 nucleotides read TGTGCCAGCAGCCCCGGGACTCTAACAGATACGCAGTATTTT.

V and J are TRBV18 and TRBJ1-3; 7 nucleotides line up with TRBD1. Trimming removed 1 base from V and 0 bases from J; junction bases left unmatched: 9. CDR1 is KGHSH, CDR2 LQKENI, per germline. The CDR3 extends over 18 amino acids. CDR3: CASSPLHGGGISGNTIYF. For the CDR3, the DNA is TGTGCCAGCTCACCACTCCATGGAGGGGGCATCTCTGGAAACACCATATATTTT. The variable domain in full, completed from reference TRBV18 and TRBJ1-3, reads NAGVMQNPRHLVRRRGQEARLRCSPMKGHSHVYWYRQLPEEGLKFMVYLQKENIIDESGMPKERFSAEFPKEGPSILRIQQVVRGDSAAYFCASSPLHGGGISGNTIYFGEGSWLTVV.

The CDR3 is CASSYWTRERGPNTEAFF. DNA of the CDR3: TGTGCCAGCAGTTACTGGACCAGGGAAAGGGGGCCGAACACTGAAGCTTTCTTT. V usage is TRBV6-2 or TRBV6-3 and J usage is TRBJ1-1, with 7 bases aligning to TRBD1. Germline values: CDR1 MNHEY, CDR2 SVGEGT. The V segment lost 1 base and the J segment 1 base; nucleotides outside the gene matches: 12. The CDR3 contains 18 residues.

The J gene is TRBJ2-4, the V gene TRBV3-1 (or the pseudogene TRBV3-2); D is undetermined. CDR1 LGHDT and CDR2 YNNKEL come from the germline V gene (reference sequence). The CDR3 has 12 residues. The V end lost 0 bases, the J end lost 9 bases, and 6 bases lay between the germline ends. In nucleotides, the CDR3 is TGTGCCAGCAGCCAAGATCTGTTCATTCAGTACTTC. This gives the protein CASSQDLFIQYF.

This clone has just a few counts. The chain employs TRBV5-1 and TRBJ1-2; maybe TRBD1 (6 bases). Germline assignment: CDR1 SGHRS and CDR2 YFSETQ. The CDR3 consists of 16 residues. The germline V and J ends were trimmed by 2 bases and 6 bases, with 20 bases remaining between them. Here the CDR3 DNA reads TGCGCCAGCAGCTTCAGTGGTTGGGCAGGGGAAGATGGCTACACCTTC. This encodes CASSFSGWAGEDGYTF.

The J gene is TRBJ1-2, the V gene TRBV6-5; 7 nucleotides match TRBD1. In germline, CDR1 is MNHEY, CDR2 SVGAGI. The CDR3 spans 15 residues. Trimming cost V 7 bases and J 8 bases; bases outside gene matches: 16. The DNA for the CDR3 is TGTGCCAGCACTCTACTCGGGACAGCGGCGAGGGGCTACACCTTC. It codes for CASTLLGTAARGYTF.

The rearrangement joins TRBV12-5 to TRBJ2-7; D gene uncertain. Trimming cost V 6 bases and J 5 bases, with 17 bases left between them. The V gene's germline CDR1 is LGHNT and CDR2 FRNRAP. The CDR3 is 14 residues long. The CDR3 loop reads CASGSRPLLDEQYF. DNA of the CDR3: TGTGCTAGTGGAAGCAGGCCACTCCTGGACGAGCAGTACTTC.

In DNA, the CDR3 is TGTGCCAGCAGCAACGTCGGACTAGGCTATGGCTACACCTTC. Protein sequence: CASSNVGLGYGYTF. The chain links TRBV6-1 to TRBJ1-2; unclear D gene. Germline loops: CDR1 MNHNS, CDR2 SASEGT. The CDR3 has 14 amino acids. V lost 6 bases to trimming and J lost 4 bases, with 15 bases between them.

CDR3: CASSLVQGLRNEQFF. As DNA, the CDR3 is TGCGCCAGCAGCTTGGTCCAGGGGCTGCGCAATGAGCAGTTCTTC. The chain carries TRBV5-1 and TRBJ2-1; possibly TRBD1 for D (6 bases). This CDR3 has 15 amino acids. Germline CDR1 reads SGHRS; CDR2 reads YFSETQ. Trimming shortened V by 0 bases and J by 6 bases, and 13 bases separated the two germline ends.

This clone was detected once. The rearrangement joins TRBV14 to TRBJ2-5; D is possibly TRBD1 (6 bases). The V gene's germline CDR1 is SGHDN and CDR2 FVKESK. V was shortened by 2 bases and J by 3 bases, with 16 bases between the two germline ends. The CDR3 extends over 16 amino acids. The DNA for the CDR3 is TGTGCCAGCAGCCAAAACCGGGGACATAGTAAAGAGACCCAGTACTTC. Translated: CASSQNRGHSKETQYF.

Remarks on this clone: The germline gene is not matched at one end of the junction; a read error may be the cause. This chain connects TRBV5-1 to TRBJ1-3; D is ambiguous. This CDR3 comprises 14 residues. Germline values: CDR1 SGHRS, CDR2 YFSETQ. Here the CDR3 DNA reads TGCGCCAGCAGCTTGGGTCGGGATGGAGACACCATATATTTT. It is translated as CASSLGRDGDTIYF.

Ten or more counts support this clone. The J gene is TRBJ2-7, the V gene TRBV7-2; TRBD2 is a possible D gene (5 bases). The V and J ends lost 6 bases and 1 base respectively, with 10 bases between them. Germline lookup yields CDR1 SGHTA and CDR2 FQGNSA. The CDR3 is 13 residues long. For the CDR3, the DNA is TGTGCCAGCAGGTTCGGGGTATCCTACGAGCAGTACTTC. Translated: CASRFGVSYEQYF.

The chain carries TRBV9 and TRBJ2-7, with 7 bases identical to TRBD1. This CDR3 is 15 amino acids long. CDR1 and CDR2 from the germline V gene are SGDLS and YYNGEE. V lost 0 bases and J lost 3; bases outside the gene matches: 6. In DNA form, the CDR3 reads TGTGCCAGCAGCGTAGGGTGGCAGGGGGTCTACGAGCAGTACTTC. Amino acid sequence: CASSVGWQGVYEQYF.

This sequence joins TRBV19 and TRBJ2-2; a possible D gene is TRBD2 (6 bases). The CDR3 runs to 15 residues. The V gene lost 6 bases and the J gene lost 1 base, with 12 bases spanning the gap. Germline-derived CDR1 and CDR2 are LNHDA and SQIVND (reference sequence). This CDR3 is CASRTMGLNTGELFF. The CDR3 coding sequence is TGTGCCAGTAGAACTATGGGACTGAACACCGGGGAGCTGTTTTTT.

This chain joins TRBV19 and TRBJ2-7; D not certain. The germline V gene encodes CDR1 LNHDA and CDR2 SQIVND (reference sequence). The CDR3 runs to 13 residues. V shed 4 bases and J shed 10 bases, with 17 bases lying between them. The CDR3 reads CASSTNSDTEQYF. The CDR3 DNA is TGTGCCAGTAGTACCAACTCCGACACTGAACAGTACTTC. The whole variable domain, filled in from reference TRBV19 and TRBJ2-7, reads DGGITQSPKYLFRKEGQNVTLSCEQNLNHDAMYWYRQDPGQGLRLIYYSQIVNDFQKGDIAEGYSVSREKKESFPLTVTSAQKNPTAFYLCASSTNSDTEQYFGPGTRLTVT.

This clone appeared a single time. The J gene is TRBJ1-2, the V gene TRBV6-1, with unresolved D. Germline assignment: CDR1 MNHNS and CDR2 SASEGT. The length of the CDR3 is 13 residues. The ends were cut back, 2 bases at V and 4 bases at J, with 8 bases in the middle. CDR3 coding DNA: TGTGCCAGCAGTGAACCGGGGTCCTATGGCTACACCTTC. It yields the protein CASSEPGSYGYTF.

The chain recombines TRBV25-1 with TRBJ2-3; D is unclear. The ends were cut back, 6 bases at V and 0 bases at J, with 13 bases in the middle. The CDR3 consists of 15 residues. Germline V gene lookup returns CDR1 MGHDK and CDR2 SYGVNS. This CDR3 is CASSLGPASTDTQYF. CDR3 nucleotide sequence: TGTGCCAGCAGCCTAGGTCCAGCTAGCACAGATACGCAGTATTTT.

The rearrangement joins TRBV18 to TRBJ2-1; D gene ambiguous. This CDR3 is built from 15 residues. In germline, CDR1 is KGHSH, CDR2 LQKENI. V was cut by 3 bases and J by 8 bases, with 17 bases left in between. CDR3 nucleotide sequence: TGTGCCAGCTCACCGGTTGTGCGGAGTAGTTATGAGCAGTTCTTC. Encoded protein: CASSPVVRSSYEQFF. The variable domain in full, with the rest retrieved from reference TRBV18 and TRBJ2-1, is NAGVMQNPRHLVRRRGQEARLRCSPMKGHSHVYWYRQLPEEGLKFMVYLQKENIIDESGMPKERFSAEFPKEGPSILRIQQVVRGDSAAYFCASSPVVRSSYEQFFGPGTRLTVL.

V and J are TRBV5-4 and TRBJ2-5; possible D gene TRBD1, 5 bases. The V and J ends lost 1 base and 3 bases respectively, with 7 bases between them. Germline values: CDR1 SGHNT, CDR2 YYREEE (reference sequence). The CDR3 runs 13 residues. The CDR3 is CASSLPGKETQYF. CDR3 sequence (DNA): TGTGCCAGCAGCTTGCCAGGGAAAGAGACCCAGTACTTC.

CDR3: CASSPTEVAGGETQYF. Written as DNA, the CDR3 is TGTGCCAGCAGCCCCACAGAGGTAGCGGGGGGAGAGACCCAGTACTTC. The chain couples TRBV3-1 (or the pseudogene TRBV3-2) to TRBJ2-5; TRBD2 agrees at 10 bases. CDR3 size: 16 residues. The junction had 9 bases not matched to a gene; V was cut back by 4 bases and J by 4 bases. Germline-derived CDR1 and CDR2 are LGHDT and YNNKEL (reference sequence).

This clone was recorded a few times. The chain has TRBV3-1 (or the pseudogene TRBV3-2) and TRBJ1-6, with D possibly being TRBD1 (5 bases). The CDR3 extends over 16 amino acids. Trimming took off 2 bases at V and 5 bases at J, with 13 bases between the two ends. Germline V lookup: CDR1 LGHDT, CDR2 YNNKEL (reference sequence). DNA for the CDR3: TGTGCCAGCAGCCAATCCCCGGGACTGGATAATTCACCCCTCCACTTT. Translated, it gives CASSQSPGLDNSPLHF.